A selection of T cell receptor beta chains follows, all from one sample in a study of radiotherapy plus CTLA-4 blockade in lung cancer. Clones were read by immunoSEQ multiplex PCR, and TCRdb kept only the in-frame ones, dropping some. The table shows roughly 75,000 clones, with about 80% occurring only once. The input for sequencing was peripheral blood, taken from a patient treated with radiotherapy plus ipilimumab. These receptor sequences come from a human donor with non-small cell lung cancer who had stable disease on radiotherapy plus ipilimumab. The CDR3 runs from the conserved cysteine through the conserved F or W. The order of the fields is D gene, clone size, J gene, V gene, CDR3 protein, CDR3 DNA. D genes are given only for firm matches. Where a row states a size, it is once, few, many or the class of an expanded clone; other rows omit it.

TRBD1 | NA | TRBJ2-7 | TRBV18 | CASSQPGQGIYEQYF | TGTGCCAGCTCGCAACCGGGACAGGGTATCTACGAGCAGTACTTC
NA | NA | TRBJ1-2 | TRBV28 | CASKIGGRNYGYTF | TGTGCCTCCAAGATAGGTGGCAGGAACTATGGCTACACCTTC
NA | NA | TRBJ1-6 | TRBV5-8 | CASSVGQYNSPLHF | TGTGCCAGCAGCGTAGGACAATATAATTCACCCCTCCACTTT
TRBD1 | NA | TRBJ2-2 | TRBV11-2 | CASGTGVNTGELFF | TGTGCCAGCGGAACAGGGGTGAACACCGGGGAGCTGTTTTTT
NA | NA | TRBJ2-3 | TRBV27 | CASSLGDVGDTQYF | TGTGCCAGCAGTCTAGGGGACGTGGGAGATACGCAGTATTTT
NA | NA | TRBJ2-6 | TRBV5-1 | CATKPEHEGRVLTF | TGCGCCACCAAACCAGAACATGAAGGGAGGGTCCTGACTTTC
NA | NA | TRBJ1-4 | TRBV2 | CASKPGGRKLFF | TGTGCCAGCAAACCGGGAGGCCGGAAACTGTTTTTT
NA | NA | TRBJ1-1 | TRBV29-1 | CSAPSRVLNAEAFF | TGCAGCGCTCCCTCTAGGGTGTTAAACGCTGAAGCTTTCTTT
TRBD2 | NA | TRBJ2-1 | TRBV19 | CASSVSGAYNEQFF | TGTGCCAGTAGTGTAAGCGGGGCCTACAATGAGCAGTTCTTC
NA | NA | TRBJ1-2 | TRBV6-1 | CASSSGRLDGYTF | TGTGCCAGCAGTTCCGGACGGCTAGATGGCTACACCTTC
TRBD1 | NA | TRBJ2-5 | TRBV5-1 | CATRDRGEETQYF | TGCGCCACCCGGGACAGGGGGGAAGAGACCCAGTACTTC
NA | few | TRBJ2-1 | TRBV6-5 | CASSYRWTTPRNEQFF | TGTGCCAGCAGTTACCGATGGACTACCCCCCGCAATGAGCAGTTCTTC
TRBD2 | NA | TRBJ2-7 | TRBV5-7 | CASSSLAGGFEQYF | TGTGCCAGCAGTTCACTAGCGGGGGGGTTCGAGCAGTACTTC
TRBD1 | NA | TRBJ1-1 | TRBV18 | CASSRRDRKEAFF | TGTGCCAGCTCACGCAGGGACAGGAAAGAAGCTTTCTTT
TRBD1 | NA | TRBJ1-3 | TRBV19 | CASSILRDRAGNTIYF | TGTGCCAGTAGTATTCTCCGGGACAGGGCTGGAAACACCATATATTTT
TRBD1 | NA | TRBJ2-1 | TRBV18 | CASSPAGQGTNEQFF | TGTGCCAGCTCACCAGCGGGACAGGGTACAAATGAGCAGTTCTTC
NA | NA | TRBJ2-3 | TRBV9 | CASSDGKNTQYF | TGTGCCAGCAGCGACGGGAAAAATACGCAGTATTTT
TRBD1 | NA | TRBJ1-1 | TRBV7-2 | CASSAQTGGVNTEAFF | TGTGCCAGCAGCGCCCAGACAGGGGGGGTGAACACTGAAGCTTTCTTT
NA | NA | TRBJ2-7 | TRBV5-6 | CASSLAGEPFGREQYF | TGTGCCAGCAGCTTGGCCGGGGAGCCCTTTGGGAGGGAGCAGTACTTC
NA | NA | TRBJ2-7 | TRBV5-4 | CASSFSGGLTYEQYF | TGTGCCAGCAGCTTTTCGGGGGGCCTTACCTACGAGCAGTACTTC
NA | NA | TRBJ1-2 | TRBV7-6 | CASSLNPGANYGYTF | TGTGCCAGCAGCTTAAATCCAGGGGCTAACTATGGCTACACCTTC
TRBD2 | NA | TRBJ2-7 | TRBV7-7 | CASSSYGLAGEQYF | TGTGCTAGCAGCTCTTACGGACTAGCGGGAGAGCAGTACTTC
NA | NA | TRBJ2-3 | TRBV18 | CASSRDTTDTQYF | TGTGCCAGCTCACGGGATACCACAGATACGCAGTATTTT
NA | NA | TRBJ2-3 | TRBV7-2 | CASSPSAGDTQYF | TGTGCCAGCAGCCCCTCGGCGGGCGATACGCAGTATTTT
NA | NA | TRBJ2-7 | TRBV29-1 | CSVGFRGAYEQYF | TGCAGCGTTGGGTTCAGGGGAGCCTACGAGCAGTACTTC
TRBD2 | NA | TRBJ2-1 | TRBV19 | CASSARGLAGRNEQFF | TGTGCCAGTAGTGCTAGGGGACTAGCGGGACGGAATGAGCAGTTCTTC
NA | NA | TRBJ1-4 | TRBV14 | CASSPLRSLGEKLFF | TGTGCCAGCAGCCCCCTCCGGTCCCTAGGGGAAAAACTGTTTTTT
TRBD1 | NA | TRBJ1-4 | TRBV19 | CASSRTGGGNEKLFF | TGTGCCAGTAGTCGGACAGGGGGCGGTAATGAAAAACTGTTTTTT
NA | NA | TRBJ1-3 | TRBV9 | CASSQIGQGNTIYF | TGTGCCAGCAGCCAAATTGGACAGGGAAACACCATATATTTT
NA | NA | TRBJ2-1 | TRBV27 | CASSSGTPTRNEQFF | TGTGCCAGCAGTTCCGGGACCCCCACGAGGAATGAGCAGTTCTTC
TRBD2 | once | TRBJ2-7 | TRBV6-5 | CASSQSGRSLNEQYF | TGTGCCAGCAGCCAGAGCGGGAGGTCGCTCAACGAGCAGTACTTC
NA | NA | TRBJ1-6 | TRBV7-3 | CASSLGPGNSPLHF | TGTGCCAGCAGCTTAGGCCCGGGTAATTCACCCCTCCACTTT
TRBD2 | NA | TRBJ2-1 | TRBV9 | CASSVGLAGAVNEQFF | TGTGCCAGCAGCGTAGGACTAGCGGGAGCTGTCAATGAGCAGTTCTTC
NA | few | TRBJ1-2 | TRBV19 | CASSQNRAGDYGYTF | TGTGCCAGTAGTCAGAACAGGGCGGGAGACTATGGCTACACCTTC
NA | NA | TRBJ1-6 | TRBV5-1 | CASSGPGNSYNSPLHF | TGCGCCAGCAGCGGCCCGGGGAACTCCTATAATTCACCCCTCCACTTT
TRBD1 | NA | TRBJ1-3 | TRBV7-2 | CASSPGQGAGNTIYF | TGTGCCAGCAGCCCGGGACAGGGGGCTGGAAACACCATATATTTT
TRBD2 | NA | TRBJ2-1 | TRBV5-4 | CASSLGTSGSPYNEQFF | TGTGCCAGCAGCTTAGGGACTAGCGGTTCCCCCTACAATGAGCAGTTCTTC
NA | once | TRBJ1-3 | TRBV15 | CATSRFGMPGNTIYF | TGTGCCACCAGCAGGTTCGGGATGCCTGGAAACACCATATATTTT
NA | NA | TRBJ1-1 | TRBV5-5 | CASSPLQPEAFF | TGTGCCAGCAGCCCGCTCCAGCCTGAAGCTTTCTTT
NA | NA | TRBJ1-1 | TRBV7-3 | CASSPGPEGVAFF | TGTGCCAGCAGCCCGGGACCGGAAGGGGTAGCTTTCTTT
TRBD2 | NA | TRBJ2-7 | TRBV6-1 | CASRGGDEQYF | TGTGCCAGCAGGGGAGGGGACGAGCAGTACTTC
NA | NA | TRBJ1-1 | TRBV7-3 | CASSLEARTEAFF | TGTGCCAGCAGCTTAGAGGCCAGGACTGAAGCTTTCTTT
NA | NA | TRBJ1-5 | TRBV19 | CASSIGPGAPYSNQPQHF | TGTGCCAGTAGTATAGGGCCGGGCGCGCCTTATAGCAATCAGCCCCAGCATTTT
NA | once | TRBJ1-2 | TRBV6-6 | CASSYSVGGAYGYTF | TGTGCCAGCAGTTACTCCGTCGGAGGGGCGTATGGCTACACCTTC
NA | once | TRBJ2-1 | TRBV9 | CASSVGGSYNEQFF | TGTGCCAGCAGCGTTGGCGGCTCCTACAATGAGCAGTTCTTC
NA | NA | TRBJ2-5 | TRBV28 | CASSFGVTGDQETQYF | TGTGCCAGCAGTTTTGGGGTTACGGGGGACCAAGAGACCCAGTACTTC
TRBD1 | NA | TRBJ1-4 | TRBV30 | CAWSVGDRVMFF | TGTGCCTGGAGTGTCGGAGACAGGGTTATGTTTTTT
TRBD1 | NA | TRBJ1-2 | TRBV15 | CATSPSPGTGFVYGYTF | TGTGCCACCAGCCCCTCGCCCGGGACAGGGTTTGTCTATGGCTACACCTTC
TRBD1 | NA | TRBJ2-7 | TRBV7-4 | CASRNGQGRPYEQYF | TGTGCCAGCAGAAATGGACAGGGGCGCCCCTACGAGCAGTACTTC
NA | NA | TRBJ2-5 | TRBV4-1 | CASSQVFLGSETQYF | TGCGCCAGCAGCCAAGTCTTTCTAGGGTCAGAGACCCAGTACTTC
NA | few | TRBJ1-2 | TRBV4-1 | CASSQGSQARGGHTF | TGCGCCAGCAGCCAAGGAAGCCAGGCCAGAGGTGGCCACACCTTC
TRBD2 | NA | TRBJ2-7 | TRBV10-1 | CASSRTSGGLNEQYF | TGCGCCAGCAGTAGGACTAGCGGGGGGCTAAACGAGCAGTACTTC
NA | NA | TRBJ2-7 | TRBV5-1 | CASSRAGVYEQYF | TGCGCCAGCAGCCGAGCAGGGGTCTACGAGCAGTACTTC